Below, 20 T cell receptor beta chains from the same sample are listed, as sequenced in a study of blood T cell repertoires in COVID-19 (TCRdb year 2020). Library creation used the immunoSEQ multiplex PCR assay. This immuneACCESS table, as held by TCRdb, lists in-frame sequences with V and J called but not all clones. Of the missing ones, under half trace to an unresolved V gene in checked studies; the others have no known cause. The table for this sample lists about 210,000 clones; around 87% of them were counted only once. Together, the top ten hold about 26% of the sample. What was sequenced was PBMCs or T cells enriched from blood (not recorded which). These receptors came from a woman in her thirties or forties in a cohort exposed to, infected with or recovered from COVID-19 (not recorded which).

The CDR3 nucleotides read TGCGCCAGCAGCCAGGGGCTAACTGAAGCTTTCTTT. It encodes CASSQGLTEAFF. The chain employs TRBV4-1 and TRBJ1-1; the D gene is possibly TRBD1 (5 bases). Germline V gene sequence: CDR1 MGHRA, CDR2 YSYEKL. The CDR3 covers 12 residues. V was pared by 3 bases and J by 5 bases, with 7 bases between.

The chain uses TRBV10-1 and TRBJ2-5; D may be TRBD2 (7 bases). The ends were cut back, 2 bases at V and 10 bases at J, with 14 bases in the middle. CDR3 length: 13 residues. Germline-derived CDR1 and CDR2 are WNHNN and SYGVQD (reference sequence). The CDR3 DNA reads as TGCGCCAGCAGTGAGACGGGGGGCTTGATCCAGTACTTC. Residues: CASSETGGLIQYF.

This clone was seen a single time. The CDR3 protein is CASSEDFFGGFKNIQYF. DNA of the CDR3: TGTGCCAGCAGTGAGGACTTTTTTGGGGGGTTTAAAAACATTCAGTACTTC. This chain connects TRBV6-1 to TRBJ2-4; a weak D match, TRBD2 (6 bases). Germline CDR1 and CDR2: MNHNS and SASEGT. The CDR3 extends over 17 amino acids. V was trimmed by 3 bases and J by 4 bases, leaving 19 bases between them.

This chain joins TRBV7-9 and TRBJ1-1, with D perhaps matching TRBD1 (6 bases). From germline, CDR1 is SEHNR and CDR2 FQNEAQ (reference sequence). The CDR3 has 12 residues. The ends were cut back, 6 bases at V and 7 bases at J, with 12 bases in the middle. The CDR3 DNA follows: TGTGCCAGCAGTCTCGACAGGAGTGAAGCTTTCTTT. It yields the protein CASSLDRSEAFF. Full variable domain (missing parts from reference TRBV7-9 and TRBJ1-1): DTGVSQNPRHKITKRGQNVTFRCDPISEHNRLYWYRQTLGQGPEFLTYFQNEAQLEKSRLLSDRFSAERPKGSFSTLEIQRTEQGDSAMYLCASSLDRSEAFFGQGTRLTVV.

The CDR3 sequence: CASSLDTSGPEQYF. Written as DNA, the CDR3 is TGTGCCAGCAGCTTAGATACTAGCGGACCCGAGCAGTACTTC. This chain links TRBV7-9 with TRBJ2-7, with 8 bases identical to TRBD2. The CDR3 consists of 14 residues. Trimming cost V 1 base and J 6 bases; bases outside gene matches: 5. CDR1 is SEHNR, CDR2 FQNEAQ, per germline (reference sequence).

This chain uses TRBV2 with TRBJ2-5, with TRBD2 matching 7 bases. The CDR3 consists of 15 residues. CDR1 and CDR2 from the germline V gene are SNHLY and FYNNEI. Trimming at V came to 5 bases and at J to 2 bases, leaving 8 bases not matched to a gene. The CDR3 here is CASSNWTGGQETQYF. CDR3 coding DNA: TGTGCCAGCAGTAACTGGACGGGGGGACAAGAGACCCAGTACTTC.

This clone was seen only a few times. This sequence joins TRBV2 and TRBJ1-5; D perhaps matches TRBD1 (5 bases). The ends were cut back, 2 bases at V and 0 bases at J, with 11 bases in the middle. The CDR3 is 16 residues long. Germline values: CDR1 SNHLY, CDR2 FYNNEI. The CDR3 loop reads CASSEIWGDSNQPQHF. The CDR3 nucleotides are TGTGCCAGCAGTGAAATATGGGGGGATAGCAATCAGCCCCAGCATTTT.

Details on this clone: At one end, the junction sequence differs from germline, possibly due to a read error. J is TRBJ2-1 and V is TRBV18; perhaps TRBD2 as D (5 bases). Germline V gene sequence: CDR1 KGHSH, CDR2 LQKENI. The CDR3 runs 16 residues. For the CDR3, the DNA is TGTGCCAGCTCCCCACAAAACCCCCTGAGGGACAATGAGCAGTTCTTC. Its protein product is CASSPQNPLRDNEQFF. Full variable domain (outside the CDR3, taken from reference TRBV18 and TRBJ2-1): NAGVMQNPRHLVRRRGQEARLRCSPMKGHSHVYWYRQLPEEGLKFMVYLQKENIIDESGMPKERFSAEFPKEGPSILRIQQVVRGDSAAYFCASSPQNPLRDNEQFFGPGTRLTVL.

The chain is built from TRBV5-1 and TRBJ2-5, with unresolved D. With 0 bases removed from V and 3 bases from J, the gap between germline ends came to 12 bases. Germline CDR1 and CDR2: SGHRS and YFSETQ. The CDR3 extends over 15 amino acids. The CDR3 coding sequence is TGCGCCAGCAGCTTGGGTTTACAGCCCGAAGAGACCCAGTACTTC. Translated: CASSLGLQPEETQYF.

This clone was counted many times. The chain has TRBV10-2 and TRBJ1-1; tentatively, D is TRBD1 (6 bases). Germline loops: CDR1 WSHSY, CDR2 SAAADI. Trimming stripped 4 bases from V and 0 bases from J, with 9 bases between. The CDR3 contains 14 residues. CDR3 sequence: CASSADSLNTEAFF. In DNA form, the CDR3 reads TGCGCCAGCAGTGCGGACAGTTTGAACACTGAAGCTTTCTTT.

This chain uses TRBV5-5 with TRBJ2-5, with TRBD1 matching over 7 bases. The CDR3 loop spans 18 amino acids. CDR1 is SGHKS and CDR2 is YYEKEE in the germline V gene (reference sequence). V shed 4 bases and J 1 base; nucleotides not matched to a gene: 16. This CDR3 reads CASSGRTGAFSGQETQYF. The CDR3 nucleotides read TGTGCCAGCAGCGGGCGGACAGGCGCTTTCAGTGGCCAAGAGACCCAGTACTTC.

This chain joins TRBV2 and TRBJ1-1; TRBD1 is a possible D gene (6 bases). Trimming removed 11 bases from V and 0 bases from J, with 13 bases in between. Germline V gene sequence: CDR1 SNHLY, CDR2 FYNNEI. This CDR3 has 13 amino acids. Written as DNA, the CDR3 is TGTGCCGGGTTGGGGGACATGAACACTGAAGCTTTCTTT. It translates to CAGLGDMNTEAFF.

The chain has TRBV6-5 and TRBJ2-1; the D gene is possibly TRBD1 (5 bases). The V end lost 5 bases, the J end lost 5 bases, and 10 bases lay between the germline ends. The CDR3 has 13 amino acids. Germline assignment: CDR1 MNHEY and CDR2 SVGAGI. CDR3 in amino acids: CASSPIGDNEQFF. CDR3 coding DNA: TGTGCCAGCAGTCCCATAGGGGACAATGAGCAGTTCTTC.

The chain has TRBV6-5 and TRBJ2-7; D perhaps matches TRBD2 (7 bases). The germline gives CDR1 MNHEY, CDR2 SVGAGI. Trimming pared 4 bases from V and 6 bases from J, leaving 10 bases between. CDR3 size: 12 residues. For the CDR3, the DNA is TGTGCCAGCAGTTGGGGGGGGCCCGAGCAGTACTTC. Protein sequence: CASSWGGPEQYF.

This clone was counted only a few times. This chain joins TRBV15 and TRBJ1-2; D gene uncertain. V gave up 0 bases and J gave up 8 bases, with 10 bases separating them. This CDR3 has 13 amino acids. Germline-derived CDR1 and CDR2 are LNHNV and YYDKDF (reference sequence). CDR3 residues: CATSRDEGGGYTF. In DNA form, the CDR3 reads TGTGCCACCAGCAGAGATGAGGGAGGAGGCTACACCTTC.

V usage is TRBV27 and J usage is TRBJ1-1, with 9 bases aligning to TRBD1. This CDR3 region has 17 residues. Germline trimming cut 2 bases from V and 0 bases from J; bases unmatched to any gene: 7. CDR1 is MNHEY, CDR2 SMNVEV, per germline (reference sequence). The CDR3 region has the DNA TGTGCCAGCAGTTTAAACAGGGGGCGGGGAATGAACACTGAAGCTTTCTTT. The encoded protein is CASSLNRGRGMNTEAFF.

This chain joins TRBV11-3 and TRBJ2-5; TRBD1 aligns across 7 bases. Germline V CDR1 and CDR2: SGHNT, YENEEA. The V segment lost 2 bases and the J segment 1 base; nucleotides outside the gene matches: 7. The CDR3 totals 16 residues. CDR3 sequence reads: CASSLRQGLTQETQYF. CDR3 in DNA: TGTGCCAGCAGCTTAAGACAGGGATTGACCCAAGAGACCCAGTACTTC.

The chain employs TRBV15 and TRBJ2-5, with 7 positions matching TRBD1. The V gene's germline CDR1 is LNHNV and CDR2 YYDKDF (reference sequence). The CDR3 has 15 residues. After removal of 4 bases from V and 1 base from J, the junction contained 6 bases not matched to a gene. CDR3 bases: TGTGCCACCAGCAACGACAGGGCCCTCCAAGAGACCCAGTACTTC. Protein sequence: CATSNDRALQETQYF.

V gene TRBV4-1 combines with J gene TRBJ1-5; TRBD1 matches 7 bases. Germline-derived CDR1 and CDR2 are MGHRA and YSYEKL. The V gene end was trimmed by 2 bases and the J gene end by 6 bases; junction bases not matched to a gene: 7. The CDR3 extends over 15 amino acids. CDR3 amino acids: CASSQRAQGSQPQHF. CDR3 DNA: TGCGCCAGCAGCCAAAGGGCACAGGGGAGTCAGCCCCAGCATTTT.

This chain connects TRBV6-2 or TRBV6-3 to TRBJ2-7, with unresolved D. The CDR3 is 13 residues long. Between the trimmed V and J ends, which lost 1 base and 0 bases, there was a span of 4 bases. Germline CDR1 MNHEY, CDR2 SVGEGT. CDR3 sequence: CASSYFNSYEQYF. In DNA, the CDR3 is TGTGCCAGCAGTTACTTCAACTCCTACGAGCAGTACTTC.